This entry features one T cell receptor (beta chain) sequence. The data were taken from a study of metastatic and nonmetastatic thyroid tumors. TCRdb re-called clones from the PCR reads using MiXCR. This repertoire shows some 20,000 clones, around 33% found once; its top ten account for roughly 28%. V lost 1 base, J lost 7 bases, and 13 bases lay in between. The CDR3 consists of 13 residues. Germline loops: CDR1 DFQATT, CDR2 SNEGSKA (reference sequence). The entire patient cohort was treatment-naive prior to thyroid surgery. This sequence joins TRBV20-1 and TRBJ1-1; possibly TRBD1 for D (5 bases). Specimen: tumor tissue. The sequence came from a female donor with papillary thyroid cancer or a benign thyroid nodule (not recorded which). Some clones in this sample may be carry-over from other donors' samples. CDR3 DNA: TGCAGTGCTAGAGTCCAGGGAGGGAATGAAGCTTTCTTT. Translating it yields CSARVQGGNEAFF.